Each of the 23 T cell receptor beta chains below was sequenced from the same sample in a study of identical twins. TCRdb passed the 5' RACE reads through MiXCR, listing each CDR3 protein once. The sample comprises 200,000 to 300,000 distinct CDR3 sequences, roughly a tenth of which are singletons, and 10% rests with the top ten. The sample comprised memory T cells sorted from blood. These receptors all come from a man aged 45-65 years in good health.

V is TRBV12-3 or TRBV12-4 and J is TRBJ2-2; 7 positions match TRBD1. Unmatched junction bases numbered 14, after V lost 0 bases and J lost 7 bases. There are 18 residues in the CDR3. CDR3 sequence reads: CASSLARFRDREVGELFF. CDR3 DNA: TGTGCCAGCAGTTTAGCGCGATTCAGAGACAGGGAAGTCGGGGAGCTGTTTTTT.

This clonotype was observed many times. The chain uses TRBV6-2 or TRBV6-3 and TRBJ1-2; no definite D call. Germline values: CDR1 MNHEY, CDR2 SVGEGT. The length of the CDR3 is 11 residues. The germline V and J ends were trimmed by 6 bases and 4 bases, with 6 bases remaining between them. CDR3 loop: CASRQLYGYTF. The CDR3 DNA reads TGTGCCAGCAGACAGCTCTATGGCTACACCTTC.

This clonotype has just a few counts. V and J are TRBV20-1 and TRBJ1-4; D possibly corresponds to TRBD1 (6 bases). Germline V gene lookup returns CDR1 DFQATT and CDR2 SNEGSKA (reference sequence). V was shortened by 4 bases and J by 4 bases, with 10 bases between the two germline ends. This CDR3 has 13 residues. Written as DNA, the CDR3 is TGCAGTGCTAACGGACAGTTTAATGAAAAACTGTTTTTT. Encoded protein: CSANGQFNEKLFF.

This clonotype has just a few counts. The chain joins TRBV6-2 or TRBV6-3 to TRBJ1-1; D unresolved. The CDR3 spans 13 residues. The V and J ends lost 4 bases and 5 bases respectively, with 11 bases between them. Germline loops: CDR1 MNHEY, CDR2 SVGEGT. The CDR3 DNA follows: TGTGCCAGCAGTTGGGAGGAAACGACTGAAGCTTTCTTT. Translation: CASSWEETTEAFF.

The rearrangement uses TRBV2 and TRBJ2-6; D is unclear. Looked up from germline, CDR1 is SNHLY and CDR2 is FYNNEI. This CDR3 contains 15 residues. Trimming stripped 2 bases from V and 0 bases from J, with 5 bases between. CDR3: CASSERSSGANVLTF. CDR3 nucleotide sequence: TGTGCCAGCAGTGAACGGAGCTCTGGGGCCAACGTCCTGACTTTC.

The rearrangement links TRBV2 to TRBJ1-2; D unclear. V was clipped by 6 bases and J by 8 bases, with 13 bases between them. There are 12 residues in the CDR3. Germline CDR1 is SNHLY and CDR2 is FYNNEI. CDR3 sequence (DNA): TGTGCCAGCAGCAGAACGGTGGAGGGCTACACCTTC. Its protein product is CASSRTVEGYTF.

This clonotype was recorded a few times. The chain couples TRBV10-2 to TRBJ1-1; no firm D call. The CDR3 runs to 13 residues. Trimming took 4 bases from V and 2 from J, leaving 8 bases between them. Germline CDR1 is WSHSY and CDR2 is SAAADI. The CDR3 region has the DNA TGCGCCAGCAGTGTCAAGAGAAACACTGAAGCTTTCTTT. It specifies CASSVKRNTEAFF.

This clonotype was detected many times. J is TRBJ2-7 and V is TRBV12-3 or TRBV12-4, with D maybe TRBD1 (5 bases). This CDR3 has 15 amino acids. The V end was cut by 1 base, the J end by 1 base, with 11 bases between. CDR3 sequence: CASSLGPGKSYEQYF. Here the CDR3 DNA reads TGTGCCAGCAGTTTAGGTCCAGGGAAATCCTACGAGCAGTACTTC.

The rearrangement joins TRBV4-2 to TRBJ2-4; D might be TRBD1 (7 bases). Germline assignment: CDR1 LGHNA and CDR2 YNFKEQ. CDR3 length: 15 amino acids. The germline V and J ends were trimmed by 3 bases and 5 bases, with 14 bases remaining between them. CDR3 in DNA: TGTGCCAGCAGCCAGGGGGGACAGCTAGAAAACATTCAGTACTTC. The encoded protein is CASSQGGQLENIQYF.

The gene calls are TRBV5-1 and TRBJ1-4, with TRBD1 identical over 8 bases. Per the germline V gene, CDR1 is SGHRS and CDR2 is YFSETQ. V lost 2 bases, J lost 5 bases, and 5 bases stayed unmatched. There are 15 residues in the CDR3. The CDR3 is CASSFRTGLNEKLFF. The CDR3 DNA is TGCGCCAGCAGCTTTAGGACAGGGTTAAATGAAAAACTGTTTTTT.

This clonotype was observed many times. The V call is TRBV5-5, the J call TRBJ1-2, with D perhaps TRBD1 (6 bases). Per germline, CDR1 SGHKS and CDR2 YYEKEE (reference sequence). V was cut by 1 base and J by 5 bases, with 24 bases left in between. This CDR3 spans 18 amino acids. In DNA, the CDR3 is TGTGCCAGCAGCTTGTCGGGGGGCAACTCTCCCCTCTTATATGGCTACACCTTC. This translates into CASSLSGGNSPLLYGYTF.

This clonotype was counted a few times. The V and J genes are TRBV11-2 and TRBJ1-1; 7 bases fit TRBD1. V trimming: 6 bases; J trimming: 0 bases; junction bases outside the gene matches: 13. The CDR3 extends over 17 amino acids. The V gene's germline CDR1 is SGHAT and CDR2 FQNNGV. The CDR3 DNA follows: TGTGCCAGCAGATCATATCGGGTGGGACAGTTGAACACTGAAGCTTTCTTT. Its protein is CASRSYRVGQLNTEAFF.

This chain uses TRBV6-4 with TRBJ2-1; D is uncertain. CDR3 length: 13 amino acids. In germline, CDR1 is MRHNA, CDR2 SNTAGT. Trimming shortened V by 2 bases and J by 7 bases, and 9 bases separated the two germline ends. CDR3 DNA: TGTGCCAGCAGTGACGGTTTTTTAAATGAGCAGTTCTTC. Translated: CASSDGFLNEQFF.

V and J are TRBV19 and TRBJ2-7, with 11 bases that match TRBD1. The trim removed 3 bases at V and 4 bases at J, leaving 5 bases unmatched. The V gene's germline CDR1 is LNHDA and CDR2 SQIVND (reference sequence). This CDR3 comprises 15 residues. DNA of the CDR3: TGTGCCAGTAGTATTGGACAGGGGGCGCGGTACGAGCAGTACTTC. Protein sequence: CASSIGQGARYEQYF.

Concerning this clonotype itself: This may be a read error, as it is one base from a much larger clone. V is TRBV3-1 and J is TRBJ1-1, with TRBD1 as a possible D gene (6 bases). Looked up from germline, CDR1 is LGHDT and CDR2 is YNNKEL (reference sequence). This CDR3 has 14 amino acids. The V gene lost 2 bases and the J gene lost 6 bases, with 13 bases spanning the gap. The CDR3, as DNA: TGTGCCAGCAGCCAACTGTCACAGGGTCCTGAAGCTTTCTTT. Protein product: CASSQLSQGPEAFF.

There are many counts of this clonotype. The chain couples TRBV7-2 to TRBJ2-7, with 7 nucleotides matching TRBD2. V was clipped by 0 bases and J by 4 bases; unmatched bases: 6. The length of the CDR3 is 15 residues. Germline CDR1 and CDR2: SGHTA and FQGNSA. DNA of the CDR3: TGTGCCAGCAGCTTAGCGAGCTCTAGCGGTTACGAGCAGTACTTC. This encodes CASSLASSSGYEQYF. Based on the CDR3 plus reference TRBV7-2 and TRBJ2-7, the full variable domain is GAGVSQSPSNKVTEKGKDVELRCDPISGHTALYWYRQSLGQGLEFLIYFQGNSAPDKSGLPSDRFSAERTGGSVSTLTIQRTQQEDSAVYLCASSLASSSGYEQYFGPGTRLTVT.

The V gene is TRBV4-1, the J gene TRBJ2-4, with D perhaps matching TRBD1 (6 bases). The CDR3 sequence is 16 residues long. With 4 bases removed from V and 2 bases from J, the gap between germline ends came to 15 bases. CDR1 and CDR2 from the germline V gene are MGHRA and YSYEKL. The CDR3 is CASSPANTGPKNIQYF. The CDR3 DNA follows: TGCGCCAGCAGCCCGGCCAATACAGGGCCCAAAAACATTCAGTACTTC.

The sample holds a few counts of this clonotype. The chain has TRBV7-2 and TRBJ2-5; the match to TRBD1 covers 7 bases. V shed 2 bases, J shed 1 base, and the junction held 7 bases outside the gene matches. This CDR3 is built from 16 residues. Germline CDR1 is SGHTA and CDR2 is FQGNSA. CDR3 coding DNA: TGTGCCAGCAGCTTAACCGGGACAGCGATCCAAGAGACCCAGTACTTC. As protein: CASSLTGTAIQETQYF.

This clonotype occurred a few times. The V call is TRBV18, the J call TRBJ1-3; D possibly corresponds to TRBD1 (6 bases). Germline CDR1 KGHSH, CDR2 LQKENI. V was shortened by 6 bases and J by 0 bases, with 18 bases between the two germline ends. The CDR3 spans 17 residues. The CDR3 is CASSSRVYRDSGNTIYF. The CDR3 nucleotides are TGTGCCAGCTCTAGCCGGGTATACAGGGACTCTGGAAACACCATATATTTT. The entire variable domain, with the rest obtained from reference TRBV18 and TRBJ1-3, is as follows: NAGVMQNPRHLVRRRGQEARLRCSPMKGHSHVYWYRQLPEEGLKFMVYLQKENIIDESGMPKERFSAEFPKEGPSILRIQQVVRGDSAAYFCASSSRVYRDSGNTIYFGEGSWLTVV.

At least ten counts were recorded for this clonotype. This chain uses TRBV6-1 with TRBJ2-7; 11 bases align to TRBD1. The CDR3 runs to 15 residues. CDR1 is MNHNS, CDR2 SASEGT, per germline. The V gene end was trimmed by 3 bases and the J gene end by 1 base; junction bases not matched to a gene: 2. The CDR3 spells CASSDRDRGSYEQYF. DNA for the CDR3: TGTGCCAGCAGTGATCGGGACAGGGGGTCCTACGAGCAGTACTTC.

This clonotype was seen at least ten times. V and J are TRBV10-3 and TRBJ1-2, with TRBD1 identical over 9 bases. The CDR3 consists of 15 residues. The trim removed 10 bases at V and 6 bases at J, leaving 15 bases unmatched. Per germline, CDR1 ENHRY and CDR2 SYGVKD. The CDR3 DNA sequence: TGTGCCACGAGGAGAAGCACAGGGGGCGAACATGGCTACACCTTC. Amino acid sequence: CATRRSTGGEHGYTF.

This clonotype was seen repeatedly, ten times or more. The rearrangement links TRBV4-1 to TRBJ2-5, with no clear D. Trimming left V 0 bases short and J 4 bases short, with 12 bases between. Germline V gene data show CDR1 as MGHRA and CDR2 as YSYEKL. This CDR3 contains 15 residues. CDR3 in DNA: TGCGCCAGCAGCCAAGAAGGCCTAGTAGGAGAGACCCAGTACTTC. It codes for CASSQEGLVGETQYF.

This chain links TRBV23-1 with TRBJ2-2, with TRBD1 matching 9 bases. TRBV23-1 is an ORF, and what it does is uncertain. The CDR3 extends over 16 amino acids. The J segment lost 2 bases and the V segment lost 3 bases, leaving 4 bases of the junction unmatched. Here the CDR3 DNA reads TGCGCCAGCAGTCAGAGGGACAGGGCTAACACCGGGGAGCTGTTTTTT. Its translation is CASSQRDRANTGELFF.